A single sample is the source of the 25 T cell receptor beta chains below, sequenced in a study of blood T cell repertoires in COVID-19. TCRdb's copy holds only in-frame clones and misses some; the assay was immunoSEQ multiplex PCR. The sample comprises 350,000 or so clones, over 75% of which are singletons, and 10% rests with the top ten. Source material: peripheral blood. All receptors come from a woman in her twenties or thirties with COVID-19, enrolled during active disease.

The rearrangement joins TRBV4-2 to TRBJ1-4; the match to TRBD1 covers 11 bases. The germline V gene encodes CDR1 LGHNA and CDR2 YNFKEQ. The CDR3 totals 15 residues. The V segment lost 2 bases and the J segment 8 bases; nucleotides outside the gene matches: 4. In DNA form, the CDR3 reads TGTGCCAGCAGCCAAACCGGGACAGGGGGAGAAAAACTGTTTTTT. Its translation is CASSQTGTGGEKLFF.

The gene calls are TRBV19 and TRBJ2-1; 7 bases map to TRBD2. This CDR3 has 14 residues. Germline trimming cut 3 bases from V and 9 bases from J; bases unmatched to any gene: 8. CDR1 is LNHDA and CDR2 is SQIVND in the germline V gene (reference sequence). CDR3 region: CASSIMAGVSEQFF. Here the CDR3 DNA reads TGTGCCAGTAGTATTATGGCGGGAGTGAGTGAGCAGTTCTTC.

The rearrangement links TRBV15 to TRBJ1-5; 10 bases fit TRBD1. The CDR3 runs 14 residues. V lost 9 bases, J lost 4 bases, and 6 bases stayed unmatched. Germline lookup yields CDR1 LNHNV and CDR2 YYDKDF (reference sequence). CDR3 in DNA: TGTGCCACAAGGGACAGGGGAGTTAATCAGCCCCAGCATTTT. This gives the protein CATRDRGVNQPQHF.

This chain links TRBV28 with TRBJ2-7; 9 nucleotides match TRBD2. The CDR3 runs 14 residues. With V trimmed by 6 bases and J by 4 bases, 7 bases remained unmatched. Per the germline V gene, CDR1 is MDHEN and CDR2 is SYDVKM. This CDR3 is CASRASGAAYEQYF. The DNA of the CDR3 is TGTGCCAGCAGGGCTAGCGGGGCCGCATACGAGCAGTACTTC.

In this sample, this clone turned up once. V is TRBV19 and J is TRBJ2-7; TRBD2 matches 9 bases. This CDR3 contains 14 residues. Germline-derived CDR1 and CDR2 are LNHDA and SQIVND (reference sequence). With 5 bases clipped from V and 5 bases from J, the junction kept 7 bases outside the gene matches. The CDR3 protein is CASSSRLAENEQYF. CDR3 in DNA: TGTGCCAGTAGTTCCCGACTAGCGGAGAACGAGCAGTACTTC.

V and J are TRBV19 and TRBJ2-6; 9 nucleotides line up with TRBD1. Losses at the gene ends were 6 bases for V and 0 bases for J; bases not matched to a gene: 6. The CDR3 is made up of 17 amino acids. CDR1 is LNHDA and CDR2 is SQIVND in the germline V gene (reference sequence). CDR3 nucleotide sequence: TGTGCCAGTAGCCCCTTGACAGGGGGCTCTGGGGCCAACGTCCTGACTTTC. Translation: CASSPLTGGSGANVLTF.

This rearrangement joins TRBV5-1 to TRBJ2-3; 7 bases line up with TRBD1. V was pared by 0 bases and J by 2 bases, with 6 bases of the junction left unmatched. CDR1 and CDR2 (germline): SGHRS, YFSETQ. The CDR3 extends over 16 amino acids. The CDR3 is CASSLEGTEYTDTQYF. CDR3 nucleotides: TGCGCCAGCAGCTTGGAGGGGACAGAGTACACAGATACGCAGTATTTT.

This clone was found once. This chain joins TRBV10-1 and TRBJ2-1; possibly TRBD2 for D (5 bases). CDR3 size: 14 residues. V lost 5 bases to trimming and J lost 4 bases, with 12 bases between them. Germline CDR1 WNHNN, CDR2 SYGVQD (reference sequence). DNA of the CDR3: TGCGCCAGCAGTCGTAGCGTAGGATACAATGAGCAGTTCTTC. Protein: CASSRSVGYNEQFF.

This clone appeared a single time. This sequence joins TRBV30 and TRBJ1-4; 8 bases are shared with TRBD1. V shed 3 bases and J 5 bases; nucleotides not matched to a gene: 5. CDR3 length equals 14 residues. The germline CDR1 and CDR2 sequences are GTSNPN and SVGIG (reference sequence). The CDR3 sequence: CAWREQGVNEKLFF. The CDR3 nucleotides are TGTGCCTGGAGAGAACAGGGGGTGAATGAAAAACTGTTTTTT.

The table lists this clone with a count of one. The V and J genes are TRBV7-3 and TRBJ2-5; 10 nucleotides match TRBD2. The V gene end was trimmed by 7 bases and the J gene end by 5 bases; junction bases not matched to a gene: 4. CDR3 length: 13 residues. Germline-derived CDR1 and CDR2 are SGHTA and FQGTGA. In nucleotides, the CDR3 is TGTGCCAGCACTAGCGGGAGTCCGGAGACCCAGTACTTC. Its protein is CASTSGSPETQYF.

DNA of the CDR3: TGTGCCAGCAGTCTTCCCGCGGGAGAAGTGGCCTACGAGCAGTACTTC. Protein product: CASSLPAGEVAYEQYF. This chain connects TRBV2 to TRBJ2-7; 7 bases fit TRBD2. V shed 5 bases and J 2 bases; nucleotides not matched to a gene: 12. The CDR3 consists of 16 residues. Germline V gene sequence: CDR1 SNHLY, CDR2 FYNNEI.

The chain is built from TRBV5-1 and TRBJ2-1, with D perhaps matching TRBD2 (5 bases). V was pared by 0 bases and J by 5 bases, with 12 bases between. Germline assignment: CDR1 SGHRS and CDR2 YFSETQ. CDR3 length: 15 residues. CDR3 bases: TGCGCCAGCAGCTTGGCCCGGAGGAAGGACAATGAGCAGTTCTTC. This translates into CASSLARRKDNEQFF.

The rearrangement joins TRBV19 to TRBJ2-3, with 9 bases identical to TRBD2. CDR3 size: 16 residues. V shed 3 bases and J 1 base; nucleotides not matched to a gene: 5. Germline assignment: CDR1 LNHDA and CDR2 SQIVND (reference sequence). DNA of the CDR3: TGTGCCAGTAGTATCCGACTAGCGGTCGGCACAGATACGCAGTATTTT. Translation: CASSIRLAVGTDTQYF.

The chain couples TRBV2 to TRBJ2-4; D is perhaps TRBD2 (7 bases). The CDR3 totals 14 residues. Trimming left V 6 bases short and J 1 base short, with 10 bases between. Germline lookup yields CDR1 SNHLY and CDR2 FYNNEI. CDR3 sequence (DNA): TGTGCCAGCAGAGAGGGGGGGGCCAAAAACATTCAGTACTTC. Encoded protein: CASREGGAKNIQYF.

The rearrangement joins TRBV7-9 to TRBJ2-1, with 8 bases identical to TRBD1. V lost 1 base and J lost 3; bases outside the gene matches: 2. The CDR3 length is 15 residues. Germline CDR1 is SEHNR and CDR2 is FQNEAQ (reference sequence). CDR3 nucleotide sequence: TGTGCCAGCAGCTTAGTGGACAGGGTCTACAATGAGCAGTTCTTC. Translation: CASSLVDRVYNEQFF. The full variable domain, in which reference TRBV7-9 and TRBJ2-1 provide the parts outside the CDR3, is DTGVSQNPRHKITKRGQNVTFRCDPISEHNRLYWYRQTLGQGPEFLTYFQNEAQLEKSRLLSDRFSAERPKGSFSTLEIQRTEQGDSAMYLCASSLVDRVYNEQFFGPGTRLTVL.

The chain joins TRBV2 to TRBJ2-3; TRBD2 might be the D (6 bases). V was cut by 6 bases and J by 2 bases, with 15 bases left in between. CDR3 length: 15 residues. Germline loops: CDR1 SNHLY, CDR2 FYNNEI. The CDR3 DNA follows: TGTGCCAGCAGCCTCAACCCGGGGGACACAGATACGCAGTATTTT. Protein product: CASSLNPGDTDTQYF.

For the CDR3, the DNA is TGTGCCAGTAGTAGGGGACTCGCCTACGAGCAGTACTTC. Its translation: CASSRGLAYEQYF. This chain links TRBV19 with TRBJ2-7; perhaps TRBD2 as D (6 bases). Trimming left V 4 bases short and J 2 bases short, with 9 bases between. Looked up from germline, CDR1 is LNHDA and CDR2 is SQIVND (reference sequence). The length of the CDR3 is 13 residues.

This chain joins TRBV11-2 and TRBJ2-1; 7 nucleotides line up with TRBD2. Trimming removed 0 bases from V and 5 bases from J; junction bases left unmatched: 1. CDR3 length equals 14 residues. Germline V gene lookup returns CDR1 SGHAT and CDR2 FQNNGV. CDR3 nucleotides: TGTGCCAGCAGCTTAGAGCTAGCGGACAATGAGCAGTTCTTC. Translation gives CASSLELADNEQFF.

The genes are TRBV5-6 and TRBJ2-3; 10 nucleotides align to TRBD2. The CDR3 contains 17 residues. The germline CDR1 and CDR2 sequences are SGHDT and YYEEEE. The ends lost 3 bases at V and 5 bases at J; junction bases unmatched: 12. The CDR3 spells CASSYILPSGREDTQYF. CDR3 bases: TGTGCCAGCAGCTACATACTGCCTAGCGGGAGAGAAGATACGCAGTATTTT.

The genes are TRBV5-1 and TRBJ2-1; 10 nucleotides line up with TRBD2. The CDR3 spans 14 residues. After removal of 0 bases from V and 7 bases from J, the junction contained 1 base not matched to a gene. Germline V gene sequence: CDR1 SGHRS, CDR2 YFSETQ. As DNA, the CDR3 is TGCGCCAGCAGCTTGGGGACTAGCGGAAATGAGCAGTTCTTC. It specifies CASSLGTSGNEQFF.

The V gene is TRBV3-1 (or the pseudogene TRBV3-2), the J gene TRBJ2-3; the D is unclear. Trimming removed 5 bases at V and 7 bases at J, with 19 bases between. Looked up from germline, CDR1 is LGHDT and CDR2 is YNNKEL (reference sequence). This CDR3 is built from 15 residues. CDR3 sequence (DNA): TGTGCCAGCAGCTCCTCTCCCCCCTCGAGAAATACGCAGTATTTT. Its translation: CASSSSPPSRNTQYF.

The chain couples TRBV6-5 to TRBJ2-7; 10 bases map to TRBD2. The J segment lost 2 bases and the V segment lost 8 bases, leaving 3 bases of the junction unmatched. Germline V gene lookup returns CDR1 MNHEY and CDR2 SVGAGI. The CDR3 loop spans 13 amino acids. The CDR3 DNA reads TGTGCCAGCGGACTAGCGGTTCCCTACGAGCAGTACTTC. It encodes CASGLAVPYEQYF.

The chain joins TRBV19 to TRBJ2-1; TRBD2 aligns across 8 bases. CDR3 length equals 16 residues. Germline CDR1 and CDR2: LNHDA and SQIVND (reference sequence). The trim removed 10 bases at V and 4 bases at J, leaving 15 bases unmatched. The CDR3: CAISGGGRKTYNEQFF. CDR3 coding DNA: TGTGCCATCTCGGGAGGGGGACGCAAGACTTACAATGAGCAGTTCTTC. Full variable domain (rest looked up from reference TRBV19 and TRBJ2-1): DGGITQSPKYLFRKEGQNVTLSCEQNLNHDAMYWYRQDPGQGLRLIYYSQIVNDFQKGDIAEGYSVSREKKESFPLTVTSAQKNPTAFYLCAISGGGRKTYNEQFFGPGTRLTVL.

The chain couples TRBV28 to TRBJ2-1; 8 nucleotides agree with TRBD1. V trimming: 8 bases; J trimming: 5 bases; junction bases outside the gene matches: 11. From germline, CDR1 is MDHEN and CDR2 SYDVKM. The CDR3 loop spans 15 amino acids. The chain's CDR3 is CASGYPDRVDNEQFF. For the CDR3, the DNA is TGTGCCAGCGGTTACCCGGACAGGGTGGACAATGAGCAGTTCTTC.

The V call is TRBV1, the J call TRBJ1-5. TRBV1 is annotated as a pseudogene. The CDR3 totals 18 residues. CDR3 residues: CTSSQDHRGVVNNQPQHF. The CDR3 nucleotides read TGCACCAGCAGCCAAGATCACCGGGGGGTCGTTAACAATCAGCCCCAGCATTTT.